The 10 T cell receptor beta chains below come from one sample, sequenced in a study of cytomegalovirus exposure and HLA in healthy donors. The primer mix had 60 Vbeta and 13 Jbeta primers. Some clones are missing from TCRdb's copy, which holds only in-frame ones; the method was immunoSEQ multiplex PCR. The sample includes about 170,000 clones. The sample consisted of PBMCs. The receptors were sampled from a woman aged 18-30 years in good health and CMV-seropositive.

This chain uses TRBV6-5 with TRBJ1-6; D is unresolved. This CDR3 is built from 13 residues. V lost 6 bases to trimming and J lost 12 bases, with 15 bases between them. Germline CDR1 and CDR2: MNHEY and SVGAGI. In DNA, the CDR3 is TGTGCCAGCAGGTCAGGCCCCGAGAGACCCCTCCACTTT. Translated: CASRSGPERPLHF.

The V and J genes are TRBV7-3 and TRBJ2-1; the D is unclear. Trimming cost V 5 bases and J 6 bases, with 23 bases left between them. Germline loops: CDR1 SGHTA, CDR2 FQGTGA. There are 17 residues in the CDR3. The CDR3 is CASSALGAVRVGNEQFF. CDR3 DNA: TGTGCCAGCAGCGCCTTAGGAGCAGTCCGCGTGGGCAATGAGCAGTTCTTC. Full variable domain (rest looked up from reference TRBV7-3 and TRBJ2-1): GAGVSQTPSNKVTEKGKYVELRCDPISGHTALYWYRQSLGQGPEFLIYFQGTGAADDSGLPNDRFFAVRPEGSVSTLKIQRTERGDSAVYLCASSALGAVRVGNEQFFGPGTRLTVL.

The chain combines TRBV19 with TRBJ1-1, with TRBD1 identical over 7 bases. From germline, CDR1 is LNHDA and CDR2 SQIVND (reference sequence). The CDR3 covers 15 residues. V gave up 5 bases and J gave up 5 bases; unmatched junction bases: 11. The CDR3 loop reads CASSFNRQGVTEAFF. CDR3 DNA: TGTGCCAGTAGTTTTAACCGGCAGGGGGTTACTGAAGCTTTCTTT.

The V gene is TRBV5-4, the J gene TRBJ2-1, with 9 nucleotides matching TRBD2. The germline V gene encodes CDR1 SGHNT and CDR2 YYREEE (reference sequence). V lost 4 bases and J lost 3; bases outside the gene matches: 5. This CDR3 has 15 residues. The DNA of the CDR3 is TGTGCCAGCAGCCCGCGGGGGGGTATCTACAATGAGCAGTTCTTC. It yields the protein CASSPRGGIYNEQFF. Using reference TRBV5-4 and TRBJ2-1 for the parts outside the CDR3, the full variable domain is ETGVTQSPTHLIKTRGQQVTLRCSSQSGHNTVSWYQQALGQGPQFIFQYYREEENGRGNFPPRFSGLQFPNYSSELNVNALELDDSALYLCASSPRGGIYNEQFFGPGTRLTVL.

This chain connects TRBV7-2 to TRBJ2-7; 8 bases are a match to TRBD1. This CDR3 is built from 13 residues. Germline V gives CDR1 SGHTA, CDR2 FQGNSA. Unmatched junction bases numbered 3, after V lost 4 bases and J lost 4 bases. CDR3 amino acids: CASSYDRGYEQYF. CDR3 DNA sequence: TGTGCCAGCAGCTACGACAGGGGATACGAGCAGTACTTC.

V is TRBV11-2 and J is TRBJ2-1; 8 bases are shared with TRBD2. Germline CDR1 reads SGHAT; CDR2 reads FQNNGV. The CDR3 runs 14 residues. V was clipped by 3 bases and J by 6 bases; unmatched bases: 4. The CDR3 reads CASSLASGLNEQFF. The DNA for the CDR3 is TGTGCCAGCAGCTTGGCTAGCGGGCTCAATGAGCAGTTCTTC.

Comments on this clone: The same CDR3 also results from other DNA sequences found in this sample. The CDR3 sequence is CASSGLAGGADTQYF. CDR3 sequence (DNA): TGTGCCAGCAGTGGACTAGCGGGTGGGGCGGATACGCAGTATTTT. The chain is built from TRBV2 and TRBJ2-3; 10 bases map to TRBD2. The CDR3 totals 15 residues. Germline assignment: CDR1 SNHLY and CDR2 FYNNEI. V was pared by 4 bases and J by 6 bases, with 7 bases of the junction left unmatched.

The J gene is TRBJ1-2, the V gene TRBV6-5, with D tentatively TRBD1 (5 bases). V was shortened by 5 bases and J by 7 bases, with 17 bases between the two germline ends. There are 14 residues in the CDR3. CDR1 and CDR2 (germline): MNHEY, SVGAGI. CDR3 region: CASSTGPGLSGYTF. The CDR3 coding sequence is TGTGCCAGCAGTACAGGTCCGGGACTCTCTGGCTACACCTTC.

V is TRBV2 and J is TRBJ2-7; TRBD1 agrees at 7 bases. The length of the CDR3 is 17 residues. Trimming took 1 base from V and 3 from J; bases not matched to a gene: 12. Germline CDR1 and CDR2: SNHLY and FYNNEI. The CDR3 DNA sequence: TGTGCCAGCAGTGAAGTCTGGAGACAGGGCAACTACTACGAGCAGTACTTC. It specifies CASSEVWRQGNYYEQYF.

The chain combines TRBV11-3 with TRBJ2-2; D not certain. This CDR3 comprises 13 residues. From germline, CDR1 is SGHNT and CDR2 YENEEA. Trimming left V 2 bases short and J 2 bases short, with 3 bases between. CDR3 nucleotides: TGTGCCAGCAGCTTACAAAACACCGGGGAGCTGTTTTTT. Protein: CASSLQNTGELFF.